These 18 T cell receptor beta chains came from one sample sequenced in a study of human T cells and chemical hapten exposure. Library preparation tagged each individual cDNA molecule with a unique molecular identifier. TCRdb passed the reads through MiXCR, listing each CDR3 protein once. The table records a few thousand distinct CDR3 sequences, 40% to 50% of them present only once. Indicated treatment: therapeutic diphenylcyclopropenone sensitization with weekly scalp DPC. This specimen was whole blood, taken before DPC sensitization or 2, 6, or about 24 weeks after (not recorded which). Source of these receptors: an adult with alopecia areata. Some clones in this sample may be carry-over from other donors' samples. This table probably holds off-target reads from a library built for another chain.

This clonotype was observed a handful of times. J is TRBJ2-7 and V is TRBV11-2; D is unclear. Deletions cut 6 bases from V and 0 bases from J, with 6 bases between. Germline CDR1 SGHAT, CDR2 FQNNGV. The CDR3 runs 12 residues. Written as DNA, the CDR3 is TGTGCCAGCAGTCCGGCCTCCTACGAGCAGTACTTC. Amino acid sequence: CASSPASYEQYF. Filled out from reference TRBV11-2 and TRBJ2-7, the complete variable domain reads EAGVAQSPRYKIIEKRQSVAFWCNPISGHATLYWYQQILGQGPKLLIQFQNNGVVDDSQLPKDRFSAERLKGVDSTLKIQPAKLEDSAVYLCASSPASYEQYFGPGTRLTVT.

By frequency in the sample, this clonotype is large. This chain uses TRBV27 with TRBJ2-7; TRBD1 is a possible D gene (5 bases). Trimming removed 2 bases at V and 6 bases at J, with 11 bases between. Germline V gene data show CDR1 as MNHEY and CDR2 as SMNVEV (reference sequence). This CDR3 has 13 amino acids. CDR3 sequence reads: CASSLNRGGEQYF. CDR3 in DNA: TGTGCCAGCAGTTTAAATAGGGGCGGCGAGCAGTACTTC.

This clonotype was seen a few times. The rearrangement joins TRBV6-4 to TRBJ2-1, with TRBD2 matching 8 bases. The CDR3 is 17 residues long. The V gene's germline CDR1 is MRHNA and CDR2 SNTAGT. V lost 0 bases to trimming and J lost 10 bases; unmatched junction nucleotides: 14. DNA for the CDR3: TGTGCCAGCAGTGACTCTAGCGGGATCGGCGGGAAAAGGGAGCAGTTCTTC. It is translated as CASSDSSGIGGKREQFF.

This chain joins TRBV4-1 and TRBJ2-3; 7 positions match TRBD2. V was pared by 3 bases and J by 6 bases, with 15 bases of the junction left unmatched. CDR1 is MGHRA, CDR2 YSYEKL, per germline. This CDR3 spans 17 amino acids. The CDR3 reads CASSHDPASPGGDTQYF. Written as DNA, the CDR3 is TGCGCCAGCAGCCATGACCCGGCTAGCCCCGGGGGGGATACGCAGTATTTT.

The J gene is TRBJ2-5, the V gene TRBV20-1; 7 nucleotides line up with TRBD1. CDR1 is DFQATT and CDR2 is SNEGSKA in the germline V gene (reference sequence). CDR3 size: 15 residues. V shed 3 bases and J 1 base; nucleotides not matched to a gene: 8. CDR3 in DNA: TGCAGTGCTAGCCGGGACAGCGATACCCAAGAGACCCAGTACTTC. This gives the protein CSASRDSDTQETQYF.

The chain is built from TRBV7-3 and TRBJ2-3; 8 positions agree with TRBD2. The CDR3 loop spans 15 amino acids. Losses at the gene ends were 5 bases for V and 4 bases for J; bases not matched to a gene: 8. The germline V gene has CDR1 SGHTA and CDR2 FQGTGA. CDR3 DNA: TGTGCCAGCAGCCCTACGGGGGGGCGATCAGATACGCAGTATTTT. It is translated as CASSPTGGRSDTQYF.

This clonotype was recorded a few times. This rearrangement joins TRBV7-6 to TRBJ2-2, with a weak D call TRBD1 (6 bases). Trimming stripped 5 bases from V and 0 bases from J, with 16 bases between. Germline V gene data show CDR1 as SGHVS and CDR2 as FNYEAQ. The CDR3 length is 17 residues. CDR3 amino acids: CASSHSLRGPNTGELFF. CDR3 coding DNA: TGTGCCAGCAGCCATAGTCTCAGGGGCCCGAACACCGGGGAGCTGTTTTTT.

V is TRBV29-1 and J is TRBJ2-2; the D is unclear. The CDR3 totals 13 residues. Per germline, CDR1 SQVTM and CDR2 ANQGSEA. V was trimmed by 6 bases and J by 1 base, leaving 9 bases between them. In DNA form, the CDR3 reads TGCAGCGTGATGTCACAGAACACCGGGGAGCTGTTTTTT. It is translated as CSVMSQNTGELFF.

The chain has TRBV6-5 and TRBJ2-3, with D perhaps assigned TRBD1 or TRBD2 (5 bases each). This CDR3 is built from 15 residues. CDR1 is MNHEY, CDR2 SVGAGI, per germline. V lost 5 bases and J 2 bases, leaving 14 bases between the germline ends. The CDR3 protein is CASSPRGAPTDTQYF. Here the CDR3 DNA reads TGTGCCAGCAGTCCGAGAGGGGCCCCCACAGATACGCAGTATTTT.

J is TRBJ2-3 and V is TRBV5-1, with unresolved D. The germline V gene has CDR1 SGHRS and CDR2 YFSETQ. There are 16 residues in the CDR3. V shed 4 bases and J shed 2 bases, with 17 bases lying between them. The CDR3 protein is CASSRTVVGITDTQYF. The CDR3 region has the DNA TGCGCCAGCAGCCGCACGGTAGTAGGGATCACAGATACGCAGTATTTT.

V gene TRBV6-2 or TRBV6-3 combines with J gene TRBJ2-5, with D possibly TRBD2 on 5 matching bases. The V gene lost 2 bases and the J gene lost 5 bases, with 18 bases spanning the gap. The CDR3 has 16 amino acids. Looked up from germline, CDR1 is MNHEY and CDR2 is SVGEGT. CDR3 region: CASSYLTRIGMETQYF. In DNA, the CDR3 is TGTGCCAGCAGTTACCTAACACGAATCGGGATGGAGACCCAGTACTTC.

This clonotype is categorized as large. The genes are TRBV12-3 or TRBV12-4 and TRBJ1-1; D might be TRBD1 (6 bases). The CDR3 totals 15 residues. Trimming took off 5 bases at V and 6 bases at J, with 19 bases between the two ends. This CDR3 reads CASSESTGHEAEAFF. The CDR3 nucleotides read TGTGCCAGCAGTGAGTCTACAGGGCATGAAGCTGAAGCTTTCTTT.

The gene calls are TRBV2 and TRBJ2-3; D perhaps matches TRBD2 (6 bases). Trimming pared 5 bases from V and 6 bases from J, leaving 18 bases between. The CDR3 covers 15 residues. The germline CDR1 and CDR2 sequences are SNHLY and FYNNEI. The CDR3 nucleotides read TGTGCCAGCAGTTACGCGGGGCTGCCGACGGATACGCAGTATTTT. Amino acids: CASSYAGLPTDTQYF. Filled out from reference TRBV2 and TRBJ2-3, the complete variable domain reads EPEVTQTPSHQVTQMGQEVILRCVPISNHLYFYWYRQILGQKVEFLVSFYNNEISEKSEIFDDQFSVERPDGSNFTLKIRSTKLEDSAMYFCASSYAGLPTDTQYFGPGTRLTVL.

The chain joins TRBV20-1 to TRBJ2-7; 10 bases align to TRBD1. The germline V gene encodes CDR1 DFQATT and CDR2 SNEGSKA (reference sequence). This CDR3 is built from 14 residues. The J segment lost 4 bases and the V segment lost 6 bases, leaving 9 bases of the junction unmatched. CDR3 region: CSAHPGTGEYEQYF. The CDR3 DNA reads TGCAGTGCCCACCCCGGGACAGGGGAATACGAGCAGTACTTC.

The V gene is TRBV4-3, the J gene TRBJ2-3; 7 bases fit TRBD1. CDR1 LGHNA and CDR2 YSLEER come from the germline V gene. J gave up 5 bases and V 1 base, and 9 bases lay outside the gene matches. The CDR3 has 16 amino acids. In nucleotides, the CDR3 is TGCGCCAGCAGCCAAGGATCGACAGGGCTTGGAGATACGCAGTATTTT. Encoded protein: CASSQGSTGLGDTQYF.

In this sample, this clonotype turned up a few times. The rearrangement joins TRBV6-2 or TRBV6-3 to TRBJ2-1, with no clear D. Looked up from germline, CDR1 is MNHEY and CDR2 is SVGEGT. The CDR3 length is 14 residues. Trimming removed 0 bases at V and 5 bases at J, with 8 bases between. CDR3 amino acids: CASSYSRANNEQFF. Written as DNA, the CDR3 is TGTGCCAGCAGTTACTCGAGAGCCAACAATGAGCAGTTCTTC.

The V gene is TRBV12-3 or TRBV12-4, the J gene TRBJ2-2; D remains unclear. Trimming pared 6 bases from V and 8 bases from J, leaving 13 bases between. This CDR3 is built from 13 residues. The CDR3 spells CASSPYYSGELFF. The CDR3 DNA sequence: TGTGCCAGCAGCCCTTATTACTCTGGGGAGCTGTTTTTT.

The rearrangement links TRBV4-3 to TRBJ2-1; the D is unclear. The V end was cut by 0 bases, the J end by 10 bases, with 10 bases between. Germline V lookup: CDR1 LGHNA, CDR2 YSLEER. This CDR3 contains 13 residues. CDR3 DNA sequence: TGCGCCAGCAGCCAAGACCTGTTGGTCGAGCAGTTCTTC. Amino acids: CASSQDLLVEQFF.